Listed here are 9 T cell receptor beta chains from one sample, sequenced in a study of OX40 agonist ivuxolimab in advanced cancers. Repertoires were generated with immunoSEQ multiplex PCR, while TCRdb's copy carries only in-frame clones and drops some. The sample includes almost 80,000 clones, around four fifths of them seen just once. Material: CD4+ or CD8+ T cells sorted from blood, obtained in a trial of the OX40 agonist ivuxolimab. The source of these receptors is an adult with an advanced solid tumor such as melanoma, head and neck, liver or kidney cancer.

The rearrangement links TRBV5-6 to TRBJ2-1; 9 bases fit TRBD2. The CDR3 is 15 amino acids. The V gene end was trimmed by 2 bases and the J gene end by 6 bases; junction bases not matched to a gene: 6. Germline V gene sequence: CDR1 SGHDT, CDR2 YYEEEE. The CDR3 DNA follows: TGTGCCAGCAGCTTTGGCGGGGGGGCTGTCAATGAGCAGTTCTTC. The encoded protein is CASSFGGGAVNEQFF.

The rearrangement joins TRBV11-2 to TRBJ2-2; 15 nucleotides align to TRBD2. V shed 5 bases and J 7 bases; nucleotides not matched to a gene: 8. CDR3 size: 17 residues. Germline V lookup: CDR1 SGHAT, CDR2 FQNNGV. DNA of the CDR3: TGTGCCAGCAGCCCCGGACTAGCGGGAGGGTGGATCGGGGAGCTGTTTTTT. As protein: CASSPGLAGGWIGELFF.

For the CDR3, the DNA is TGTGCCTGGAGTTTTAGTGCATACGAGCAGTACTTC. Translating gives CAWSFSAYEQYF. This chain uses TRBV30 with TRBJ2-7, with no clear D. With 2 bases removed from V and 4 bases from J, the gap between germline ends came to 9 bases. In germline, CDR1 is GTSNPN, CDR2 SVGIG (reference sequence). The CDR3 has 12 residues.

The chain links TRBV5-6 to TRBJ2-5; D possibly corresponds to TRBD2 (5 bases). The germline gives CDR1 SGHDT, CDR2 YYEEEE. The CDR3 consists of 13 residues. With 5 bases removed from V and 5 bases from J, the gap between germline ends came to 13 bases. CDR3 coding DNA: TGTGCCAGCAGGGAATACGGCGGGGAGACCCAGTACTTC. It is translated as CASREYGGETQYF.

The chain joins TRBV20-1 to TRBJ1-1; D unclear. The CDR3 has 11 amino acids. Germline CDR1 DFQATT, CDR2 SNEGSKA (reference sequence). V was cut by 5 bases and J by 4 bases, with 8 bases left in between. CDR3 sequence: CSAPDGTEAFF. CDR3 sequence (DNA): TGCAGTGCTCCTGACGGCACTGAAGCTTTCTTT.

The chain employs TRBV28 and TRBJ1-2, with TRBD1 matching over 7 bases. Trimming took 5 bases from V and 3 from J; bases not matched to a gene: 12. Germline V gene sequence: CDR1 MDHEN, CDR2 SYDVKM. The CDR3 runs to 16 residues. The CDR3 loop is CASSTPQRGLDYGYTF. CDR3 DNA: TGTGCCAGCAGTACCCCACAAAGGGGGCTCGACTATGGCTACACCTTC.

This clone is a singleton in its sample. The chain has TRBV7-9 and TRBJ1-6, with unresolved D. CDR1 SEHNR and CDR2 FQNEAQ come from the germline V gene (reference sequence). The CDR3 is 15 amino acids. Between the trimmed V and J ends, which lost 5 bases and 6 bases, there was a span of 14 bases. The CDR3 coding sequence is TGTGCCAGCAGCCCCCGGGGAGATATTAATTCACCCCTCCACTTT. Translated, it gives CASSPRGDINSPLHF.

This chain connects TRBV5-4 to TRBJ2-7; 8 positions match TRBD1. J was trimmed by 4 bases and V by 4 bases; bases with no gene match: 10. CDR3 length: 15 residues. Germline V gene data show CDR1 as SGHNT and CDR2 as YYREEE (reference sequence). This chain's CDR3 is CASSPMTGARYEQYF. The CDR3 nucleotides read TGTGCCAGCAGCCCAATGACAGGGGCTAGGTACGAGCAGTACTTC.

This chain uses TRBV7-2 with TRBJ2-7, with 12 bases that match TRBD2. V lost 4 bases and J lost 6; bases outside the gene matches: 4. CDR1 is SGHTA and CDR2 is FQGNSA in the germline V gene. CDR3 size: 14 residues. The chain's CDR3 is CASSSSGGAIEQYF. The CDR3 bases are TGTGCCAGCAGCTCTAGCGGGGGGGCGATCGAGCAGTACTTC.